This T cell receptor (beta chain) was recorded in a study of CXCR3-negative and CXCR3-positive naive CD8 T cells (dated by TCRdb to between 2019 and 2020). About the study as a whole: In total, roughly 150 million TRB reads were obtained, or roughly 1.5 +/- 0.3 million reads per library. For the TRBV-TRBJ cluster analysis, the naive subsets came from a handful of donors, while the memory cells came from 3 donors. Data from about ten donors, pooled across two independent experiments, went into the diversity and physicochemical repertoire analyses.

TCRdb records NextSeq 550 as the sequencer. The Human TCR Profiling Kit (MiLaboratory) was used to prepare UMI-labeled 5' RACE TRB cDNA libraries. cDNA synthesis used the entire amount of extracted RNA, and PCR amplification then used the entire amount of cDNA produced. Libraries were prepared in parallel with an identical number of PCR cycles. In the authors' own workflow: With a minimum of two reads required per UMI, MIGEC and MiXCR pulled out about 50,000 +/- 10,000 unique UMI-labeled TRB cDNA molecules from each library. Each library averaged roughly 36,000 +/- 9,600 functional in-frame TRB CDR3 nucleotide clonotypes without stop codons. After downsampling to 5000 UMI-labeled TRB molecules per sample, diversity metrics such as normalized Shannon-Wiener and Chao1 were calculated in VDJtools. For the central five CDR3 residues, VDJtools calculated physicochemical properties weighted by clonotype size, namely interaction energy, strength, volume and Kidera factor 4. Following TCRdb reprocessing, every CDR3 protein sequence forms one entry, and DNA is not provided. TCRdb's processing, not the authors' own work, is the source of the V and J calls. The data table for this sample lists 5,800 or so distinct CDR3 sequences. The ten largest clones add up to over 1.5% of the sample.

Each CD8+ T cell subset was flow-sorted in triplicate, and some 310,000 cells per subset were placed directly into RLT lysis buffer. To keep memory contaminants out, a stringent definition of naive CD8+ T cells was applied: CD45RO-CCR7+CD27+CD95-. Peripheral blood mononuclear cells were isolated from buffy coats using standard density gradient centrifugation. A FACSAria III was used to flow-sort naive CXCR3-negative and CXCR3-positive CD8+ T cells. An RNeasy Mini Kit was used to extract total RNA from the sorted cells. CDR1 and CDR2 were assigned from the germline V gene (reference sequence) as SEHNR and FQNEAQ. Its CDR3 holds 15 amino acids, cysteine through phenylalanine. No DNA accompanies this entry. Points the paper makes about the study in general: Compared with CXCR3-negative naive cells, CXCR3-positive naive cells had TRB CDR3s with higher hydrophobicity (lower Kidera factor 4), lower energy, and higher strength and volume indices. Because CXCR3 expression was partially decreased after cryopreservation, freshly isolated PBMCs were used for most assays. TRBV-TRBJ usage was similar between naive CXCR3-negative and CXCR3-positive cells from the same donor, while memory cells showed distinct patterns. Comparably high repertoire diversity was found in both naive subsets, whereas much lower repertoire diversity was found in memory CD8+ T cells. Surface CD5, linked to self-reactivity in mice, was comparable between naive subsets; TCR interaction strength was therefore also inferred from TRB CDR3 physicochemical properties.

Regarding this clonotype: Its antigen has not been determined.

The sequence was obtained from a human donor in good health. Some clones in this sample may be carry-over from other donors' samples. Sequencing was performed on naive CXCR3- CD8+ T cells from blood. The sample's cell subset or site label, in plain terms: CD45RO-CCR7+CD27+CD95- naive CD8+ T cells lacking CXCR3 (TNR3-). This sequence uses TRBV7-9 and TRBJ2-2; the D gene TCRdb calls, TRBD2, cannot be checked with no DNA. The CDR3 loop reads CASSSDYRGTGELFF.